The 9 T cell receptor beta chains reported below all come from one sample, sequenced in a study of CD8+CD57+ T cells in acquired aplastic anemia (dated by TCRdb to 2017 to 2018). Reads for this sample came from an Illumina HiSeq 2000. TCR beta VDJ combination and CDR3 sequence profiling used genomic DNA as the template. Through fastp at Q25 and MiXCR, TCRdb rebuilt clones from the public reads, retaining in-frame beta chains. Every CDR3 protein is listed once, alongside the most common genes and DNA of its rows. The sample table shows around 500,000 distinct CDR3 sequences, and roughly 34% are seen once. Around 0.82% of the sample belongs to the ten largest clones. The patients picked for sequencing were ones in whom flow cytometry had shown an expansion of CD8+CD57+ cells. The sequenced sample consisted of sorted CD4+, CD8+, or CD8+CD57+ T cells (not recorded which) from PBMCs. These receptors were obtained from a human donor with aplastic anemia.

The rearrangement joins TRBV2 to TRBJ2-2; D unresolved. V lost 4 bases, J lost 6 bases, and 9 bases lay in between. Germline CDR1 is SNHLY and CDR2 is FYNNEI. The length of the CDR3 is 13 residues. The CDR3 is CASSGPGAGELFF. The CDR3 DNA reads TGTGCCAGCAGTGGCCCTGGGGCCGGGGAGCTGTTTTTT.

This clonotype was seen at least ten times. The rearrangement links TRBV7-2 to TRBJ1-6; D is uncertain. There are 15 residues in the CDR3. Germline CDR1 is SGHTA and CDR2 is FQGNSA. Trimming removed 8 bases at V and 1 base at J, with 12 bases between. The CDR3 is CASAPRGSYNSPLHF. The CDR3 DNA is TGTGCCAGCGCGCCCCGTGGGTCCTATAATTCACCCCTCCACTTT.

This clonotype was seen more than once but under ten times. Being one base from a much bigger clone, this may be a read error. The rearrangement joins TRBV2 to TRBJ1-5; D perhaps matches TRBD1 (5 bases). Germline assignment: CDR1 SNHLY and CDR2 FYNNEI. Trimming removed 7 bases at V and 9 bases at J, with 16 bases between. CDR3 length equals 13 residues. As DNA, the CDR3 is TGTGCCAGCACCAGGGAGATTGGACGGCCCCAGCATTTT. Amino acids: CASTREIGRPQHF. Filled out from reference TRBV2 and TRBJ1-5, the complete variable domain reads EPEVTQTPSHQVTQMGQEVILRCVPISNHLYFYWYRQILGQKVEFLVSFYNNEISEKSEIFDDQFSVERPDGSNFTLKIRSTKLEDSAMYFCASTREIGRPQHFGDGTRLSIL.

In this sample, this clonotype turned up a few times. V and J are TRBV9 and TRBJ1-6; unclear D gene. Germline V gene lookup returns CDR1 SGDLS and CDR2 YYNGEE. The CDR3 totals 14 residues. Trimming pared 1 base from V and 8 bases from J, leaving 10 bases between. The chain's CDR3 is CASSVSGSDSPLHF. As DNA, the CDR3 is TGTGCCAGCAGCGTATCGGGGAGTGATTCACCCCTCCACTTT.

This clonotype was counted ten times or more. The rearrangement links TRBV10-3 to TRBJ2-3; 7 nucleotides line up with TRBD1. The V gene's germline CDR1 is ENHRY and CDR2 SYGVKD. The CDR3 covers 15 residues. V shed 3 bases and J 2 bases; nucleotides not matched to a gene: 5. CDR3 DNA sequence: TGTGCCATCAGTGACATCGACAGGGTCACAGATACGCAGTATTTT. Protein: CAISDIDRVTDTQYF.

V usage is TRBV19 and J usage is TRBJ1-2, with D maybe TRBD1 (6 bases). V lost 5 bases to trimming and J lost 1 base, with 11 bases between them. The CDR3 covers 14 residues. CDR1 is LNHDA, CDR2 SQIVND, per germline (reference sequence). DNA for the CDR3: TGTGCCAGTAGTCCCCGGGACATTAACTATGGCTACACCTTC. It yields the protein CASSPRDINYGYTF.

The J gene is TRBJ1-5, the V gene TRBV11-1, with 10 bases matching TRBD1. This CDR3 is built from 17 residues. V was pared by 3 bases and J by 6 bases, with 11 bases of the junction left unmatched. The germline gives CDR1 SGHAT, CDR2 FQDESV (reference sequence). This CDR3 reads CASSLTGGAGWVQPQHF. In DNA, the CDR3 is TGTGCCAGCAGCTTGACAGGGGGCGCAGGGTGGGTTCAGCCCCAGCATTTT.

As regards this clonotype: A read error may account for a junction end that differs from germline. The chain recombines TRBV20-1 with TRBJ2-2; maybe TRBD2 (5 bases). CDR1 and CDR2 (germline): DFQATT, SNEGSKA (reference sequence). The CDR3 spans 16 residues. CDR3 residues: CSASKGSILRTGELLF. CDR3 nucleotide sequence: TGCAGTGCTAGTAAAGGTAGCATCTTGAGGACCGGGGAGCTGCTTTTT.

CDR3 protein: CSARDQRDTEAFF. In DNA, the CDR3 is TGCAGTGCTAGAGATCAAAGGGACACTGAAGCTTTCTTT. The chain carries TRBV20-1 and TRBJ1-1; no reliable D call. The CDR3 spans 13 residues. Trimming pared 0 bases from V and 3 bases from J, leaving 8 bases between. CDR1 and CDR2 from the germline V gene are DFQATT and SNEGSKA (reference sequence).